This entry is about one T cell receptor beta chain. This sample was included in a study of blood T cell repertoires in COVID-19. Overall study context: Whether acute or convalescent, the COVID-19 samples came from the United States, Italy and Spain. T cells, B-cell-depleted T cells, or PBMCs provided the cDNA or gDNA that served as material.

In the source study's methods: Amplification of reference gene primers provided the estimated nucleated cell counts. Here immunoSEQ multiplex PCR was the method, and the copy in TCRdb shows in-frame clones only, minus some. V and J calls and clone size are given by that table; D and trimming were obtained from the DNA. The repertoire holds about 150,000 clones, with 70% to 90% as singletons. Looked up from germline, CDR1 is GTSNPN and CDR2 is SVGIG (reference sequence). The J segment lost 1 base and the V segment lost 5 bases, leaving 2 bases of the junction unmatched. The CDR3 is made up of 14 amino acids.

This TCR came from a human donor in a cohort sampled during active COVID-19. Sequencing was done on a sample of peripheral blood. The V and J genes are TRBV30 and TRBJ2-1; 10 positions agree with TRBD1. Here the CDR3 DNA reads TGTGCCTGGTGGGACAGGGGTTCCTACAATGAGCAGTTCTTC. Encoded protein: CAWWDRGSYNEQFF.